These 26 T cell receptor beta chains were sequenced from one sample in a study of cytomegalovirus exposure and HLA in healthy donors (dated by TCRdb to 2017 to 2019). Library preparation used the immunoSEQ multiplex PCR assay. A mixture of 60 forward primers for TCR Vbeta segments and 13 reverse primers for TCR Jbeta segments was used in the multiplex PCR. TCRdb provides this immuneACCESS table in a form limited to in-frame rearrangements. Some clones are lacking; in checked studies, under half of them reflect an unresolved V gene, and why the rest are absent is not known. The sample profile shows roughly 160,000 clones; approximately 75% of them were found once. Of the sample, approximately 3.7% falls within the top ten clones. The sample was PBMCs. The source is a man aged 25-45 years in good health and CMV-seropositive.

This sequence joins TRBV4-1 and TRBJ1-6, with a tentative D call TRBD1 (6 bases). The CDR3 contains 14 residues. The V and J ends lost 2 bases and 8 bases respectively, with 10 bases between them. The germline CDR1 and CDR2 sequences are MGHRA and YSYEKL. The DNA of the CDR3 is TGCGCCAGCAGCCAAACAGGGATGGATTCACCCCTCCACTTT. Protein product: CASSQTGMDSPLHF.

The rearrangement links TRBV5-1 to TRBJ2-3, with D tentatively TRBD2 (5 bases). Germline V gene sequence: CDR1 SGHRS, CDR2 YFSETQ. This CDR3 comprises 16 residues. Trimming shortened V by 0 bases and J by 1 base, and 12 bases separated the two germline ends. CDR3 sequence: CASSLGSSRRTDTQYF. The CDR3 nucleotides read TGCGCCAGCAGCTTGGGGTCTAGCCGACGCACAGATACGCAGTATTTT. The full variable domain, in which reference TRBV5-1 and TRBJ2-3 provide the parts outside the CDR3, is KAGVTQTPRYLIKTRGQQVTLSCSPISGHRSVSWYQQTPGQGLQFLFEYFSETQRNKGNFPGRFSGRQFSNSRSEMNVSTLELGDSALYLCASSLGSSRRTDTQYFGPGTRLTVL.

V gene TRBV28 combines with J gene TRBJ2-1; 10 nucleotides agree with TRBD2. Per the germline V gene, CDR1 is MDHEN and CDR2 is SYDVKM. V dropped 6 bases and J dropped 5; count of bases not matched to a gene: 10. This CDR3 is 16 amino acids long. Written as DNA, the CDR3 is TGTGCCAGCAGCCACATAGCGGGGGGCCGGAACAATGAGCAGTTCTTC. Its translation: CASSHIAGGRNNEQFF.

The chain links TRBV10-1 to TRBJ2-3; 13 bases fit TRBD2. The junction had 7 bases not matched to a gene; V was cut back by 5 bases and J by 2 bases. Germline CDR1 WNHNN, CDR2 SYGVQD (reference sequence). This CDR3 is 17 amino acids long. CDR3: CASSSGTSGTYTDTQYF. DNA for the CDR3: TGCGCCAGCAGTTCTGGGACTAGCGGGACCTACACAGATACGCAGTATTTT.

This clone was seen only a few times. This chain uses TRBV6-6 with TRBJ1-5, with 9 bases that match TRBD1. This CDR3 region has 16 residues. The germline V gene has CDR1 MNHNY and CDR2 SVGAGI (reference sequence). V lost 2 bases and J lost 6; bases outside the gene matches: 8. This CDR3 reads CASSYNDRGTFQPQHF. In DNA, the CDR3 is TGTGCCAGCAGTTACAATGACAGGGGGACTTTTCAGCCCCAGCATTTT.

The V gene is TRBV7-9, the J gene TRBJ1-2, with D tentatively TRBD1 (5 bases). The germline V gene encodes CDR1 SEHNR and CDR2 FQNEAQ (reference sequence). There are 14 residues in the CDR3. V dropped 2 bases and J dropped 8 bases, with 15 bases sitting between them. CDR3 DNA: TGTGCCAGCAGCTTAATCCCCTCCTCAGGGGGCTACACCTTC. It translates to CASSLIPSSGGYTF.

The chain joins TRBV18 to TRBJ2-7, with 7 bases matching TRBD2. The ends lost 3 bases at V and 5 bases at J; junction bases unmatched: 10. This CDR3 comprises 15 residues. Germline loops: CDR1 KGHSH, CDR2 LQKENI. Here the CDR3 reads CASSPSTSRDHEQYF. The CDR3 coding sequence is TGTGCCAGCTCACCCTCGACTAGCCGGGACCACGAGCAGTACTTC.

The rearrangement links TRBV19 to TRBJ2-5, with a tentative D call TRBD2 (5 bases). Germline V gene lookup returns CDR1 LNHDA and CDR2 SQIVND (reference sequence). The V and J ends lost 6 bases and 4 bases respectively, with 9 bases between them. This CDR3 comprises 12 residues. The CDR3 DNA is TGTGCCAGTAGCCTCCGGGGAGAGACCCAGTACTTC. As protein: CASSLRGETQYF.

In nucleotides, the CDR3 is TGCGCCAGCAGCTTGGGACAGCTAGGCACAGATACGCAGTATTTT. As protein: CASSLGQLGTDTQYF. The rearrangement uses TRBV5-1 and TRBJ2-3, with TRBD1 as a possible D gene (5 bases). Trimming left V 0 bases short and J 1 base short, with 9 bases between. Germline lookup yields CDR1 SGHRS and CDR2 YFSETQ. The CDR3 extends over 15 amino acids.

V gene TRBV9 combines with J gene TRBJ1-6; TRBD1 might be the D (5 bases). CDR1 is SGDLS and CDR2 is YYNGEE in the germline V gene. The CDR3 length is 14 residues. The V end lost 0 bases, the J end lost 10 bases, and 11 bases lay between the germline ends. The CDR3 DNA follows: TGTGCCAGCAGCGTAGAAGGGACTGGCTCACCCCTCCACTTT. Amino acids: CASSVEGTGSPLHF.

This chain connects TRBV6-5 to TRBJ1-5; D is ambiguous. Germline CDR1 MNHEY, CDR2 SVGAGI. There are 14 residues in the CDR3. V was cut by 2 bases and J by 4 bases, with 9 bases left in between. CDR3: CASSYARLNQPQHF. CDR3 sequence (DNA): TGTGCCAGCAGTTACGCGCGGCTGAATCAGCCCCAGCATTTT.

V gene TRBV7-2 combines with J gene TRBJ2-5; 9 bases are a match to TRBD1. The CDR3 spans 17 residues. Germline CDR1 SGHTA, CDR2 FQGNSA. The junction had 14 bases not matched to a gene; V was cut back by 5 bases and J by 4 bases. The CDR3 loop is CASSRWVVQGAGETQYF. CDR3 nucleotide sequence: TGTGCCAGCAGCCGTTGGGTCGTACAGGGGGCAGGAGAGACCCAGTACTTC. Drawing the rest from reference TRBV7-2 and TRBJ2-5, the complete variable domain is GAGVSQSPSNKVTEKGKDVELRCDPISGHTALYWYRQSLGQGLEFLIYFQGNSAPDKSGLPSDRFSAERTGGSVSTLTIQRTQQEDSAVYLCASSRWVVQGAGETQYFGPGTRLLVL.

This clone was seen once. The J gene is TRBJ2-5, the V gene TRBV19; 11 bases align to TRBD2. The CDR3 is made up of 15 amino acids. The germline V gene encodes CDR1 LNHDA and CDR2 SQIVND (reference sequence). J gave up 2 bases and V 10 bases, and 9 bases lay outside the gene matches. CDR3 nucleotides: TGTGCCACAAGGGAGACTAGCGGGGCACAAGAGACCCAGTACTTC. Its protein is CATRETSGAQETQYF.

The chain has TRBV28 and TRBJ2-7; a possible D gene is TRBD2 (5 bases). This CDR3 contains 14 residues. The ends were cut back, 2 bases at V and 3 bases at J, with 11 bases in the middle. CDR1 and CDR2 from the germline V gene are MDHEN and SYDVKM. The CDR3 nucleotides are TGTGCCAGCAGTTTAGACGGGAATCTCTACGAGCAGTACTTC. Protein product: CASSLDGNLYEQYF. The full variable domain, in which reference TRBV28 and TRBJ2-7 provide the parts outside the CDR3, is DVKVTQSSRYLVKRTGEKVFLECVQDMDHENMFWYRQDPGLGLRLIYFSYDVKMKEKGDIPEGYSVSREKKERFSLILESASTNQTSMYLCASSLDGNLYEQYFGPGTRLTVT.

J is TRBJ1-5 and V is TRBV6-6; 7 nucleotides line up with TRBD1. The trim removed 5 bases at V and 2 bases at J, leaving 3 bases unmatched. In germline, CDR1 is MNHNY, CDR2 SVGAGI (reference sequence). The CDR3 has 14 residues. The CDR3 region has the DNA TGTGCCAGCAGTACCGGACAGGGCAATCAGCCCCAGCATTTT. It specifies CASSTGQGNQPQHF.

This clone was counted between two and nine times. A read error may produce the germline difference seen at one junction end. The genes are TRBV19 and TRBJ1-5, with TRBD1 as a possible D gene (5 bases). Germline-derived CDR1 and CDR2 are LNHDA and SQIVND (reference sequence). This CDR3 comprises 15 residues. The CDR3 spells CASSVDSYSNQPQHF. The CDR3, as DNA: TGTGCCAGTAGTGTAGACAGTTATAGCAATCAGCCCCAGCATTTT.

This clone was recorded only once. The chain links TRBV5-5 to TRBJ2-3, with TRBD2 identical over 7 bases. This CDR3 has 13 residues. Germline-derived CDR1 and CDR2 are SGHKS and YYEKEE (reference sequence). V lost 6 bases, J lost 3 bases, and 4 bases stayed unmatched. CDR3 bases: TGTGCCAGCATCCTACTAGCGACAGATACGCAGTATTTT. Amino acids: CASILLATDTQYF.

This clone has only a few counts. The J gene is TRBJ1-5, the V gene TRBV19; D is uncertain. Trimming took 1 base from V and 6 from J, leaving 19 bases between them. The CDR3 runs to 17 residues. The germline V gene has CDR1 LNHDA and CDR2 SQIVND (reference sequence). This CDR3 reads CASSIVLAEIGRQPQHF. The CDR3 coding sequence is TGTGCCAGTAGTATAGTGCTAGCGGAGATAGGGCGTCAGCCCCAGCATTTT. Drawing the rest from reference TRBV19 and TRBJ1-5, the complete variable domain is DGGITQSPKYLFRKEGQNVTLSCEQNLNHDAMYWYRQDPGQGLRLIYYSQIVNDFQKGDIAEGYSVSREKKESFPLTVTSAQKNPTAFYLCASSIVLAEIGRQPQHFGDGTRLSIL.

The chain has TRBV27 and TRBJ2-7, with D possibly matching TRBD1 (5 bases). Per germline, CDR1 MNHEY and CDR2 SMNVEV (reference sequence). The CDR3 has 14 residues. Trimming shortened V by 3 bases and J by 6 bases, and 15 bases separated the two germline ends. The CDR3, as DNA: TGTGCCAGCAGTTTTTCTTTCGACAGTCCCGAGCAGTACTTC. This encodes CASSFSFDSPEQYF.

The DNA for the CDR3 is TGTGCCAGCAGCGCCGGCCTAGCGGGGTACAATGAGCAGTTCTTC. Protein: CASSAGLAGYNEQFF. This rearrangement joins TRBV9 to TRBJ2-1; 9 nucleotides align to TRBD2. The J segment lost 4 bases and the V segment lost 3 bases, leaving 5 bases of the junction unmatched. This CDR3 spans 15 amino acids. Looked up from germline, CDR1 is SGDLS and CDR2 is YYNGEE.

The table lists this clone with a few counts. The chain links TRBV11-3 to TRBJ2-1; TRBD2 matches at 10 bases. The CDR3 is 18 amino acids. Germline-derived CDR1 and CDR2 are SGHNT and YENEEA. The ends lost 0 bases at V and 4 bases at J; junction bases unmatched: 9. The CDR3 protein is CASSLDFSASGGYNEQFF. The CDR3 nucleotides are TGTGCCAGCAGCTTAGATTTTTCGGCTAGCGGGGGTTACAATGAGCAGTTCTTC.

This rearrangement joins TRBV14 to TRBJ1-2; the D gene is possibly TRBD1 (6 bases). The CDR3 runs 15 residues. The germline V gene has CDR1 SGHDN and CDR2 FVKESK. Deletions cut 0 bases from V and 6 bases from J, with 14 bases between. CDR3 sequence (DNA): TGTGCCAGCAGCCAAGAGGGCAGGGGCAGGAATGGCTACACCTTC. Protein product: CASSQEGRGRNGYTF.

The V gene is TRBV5-4, the J gene TRBJ1-5; weak D call: TRBD1 (6 bases). This CDR3 has 13 residues. V was shortened by 5 bases and J by 3 bases, with 9 bases between the two germline ends. Looked up from germline, CDR1 is SGHNT and CDR2 is YYREEE (reference sequence). The CDR3 protein is CASRNRDNQPQHF. The CDR3 DNA sequence: TGTGCCAGCAGGAACAGGGACAATCAGCCCCAGCATTTT.

The sample holds one count of this clone. The junction departs from germline at one end; a sequencing error may be responsible. The chain employs TRBV28 and TRBJ2-7; 7 bases map to TRBD1. Germline CDR1 is MDHEN and CDR2 is SYDVKM. CDR3 length: 13 amino acids. DNA for the CDR3: TGTGTCAGCAGTTGGACAGGTACCTACGAGCAGTACTTC. It encodes CVSSWTGTYEQYF.

The gene calls are TRBV25-1 and TRBJ2-3, with a weak D call TRBD2 (6 bases). The CDR3 sequence is 14 residues long. The germline V and J ends were trimmed by 6 bases and 3 bases, with 13 bases remaining between them. Germline loops: CDR1 MGHDK, CDR2 SYGVNS. CDR3 amino acids: CASSNGGVTDTQYF. The CDR3 DNA is TGTGCCAGCAGCAATGGAGGGGTTACAGATACGCAGTATTTT.

The chain employs TRBV4-2 and TRBJ2-7; 12 nucleotides align to TRBD2. There are 16 residues in the CDR3. Germline assignment: CDR1 LGHNA and CDR2 YNFKEQ. Trimming at V came to 1 base and at J to 4 bases, leaving 5 bases not matched to a gene. CDR3 residues: CASSQAGLAGLYEQYF. CDR3 nucleotide sequence: TGTGCCAGCAGCCAAGCGGGACTAGCGGGCCTTTACGAGCAGTACTTC.